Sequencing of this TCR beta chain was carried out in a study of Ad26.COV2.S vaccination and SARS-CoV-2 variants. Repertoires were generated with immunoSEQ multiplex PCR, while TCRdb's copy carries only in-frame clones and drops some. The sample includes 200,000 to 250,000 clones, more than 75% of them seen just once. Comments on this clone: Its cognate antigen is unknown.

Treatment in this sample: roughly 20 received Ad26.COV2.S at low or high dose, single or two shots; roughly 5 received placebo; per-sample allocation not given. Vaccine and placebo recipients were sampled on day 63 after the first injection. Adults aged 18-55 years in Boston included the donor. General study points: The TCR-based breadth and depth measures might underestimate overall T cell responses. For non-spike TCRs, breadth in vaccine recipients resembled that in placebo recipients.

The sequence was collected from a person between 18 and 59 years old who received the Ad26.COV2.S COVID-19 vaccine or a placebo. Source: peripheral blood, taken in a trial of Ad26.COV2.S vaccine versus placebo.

The CDR3 here is CASSDRTGAGETQYF. CDR3 coding DNA: TGTGCCAGCAGTGACCGGACGGGCGCAGGAGAGACCCAGTACTTC. The rearrangement links TRBV6-1 to TRBJ2-5, with D unclear. CDR1 and CDR2 from the germline V gene are MNHNS and SASEGT. V was clipped by 3 bases and J by 4 bases, with 15 bases between them. The CDR3 covers 15 residues.